This TCR beta chain is drawn from a study of blood T cell repertoires in COVID-19. At the level of the study: The samples span acute and convalescent COVID-19 from the United States, Italy and Spain. T cells, B-cell-depleted T cells, or PBMCs supplied cDNA or gDNA.

Original data processing: Reference gene primer amplification yielded estimated nucleated cell counts. Repertoires were generated with immunoSEQ multiplex PCR, while TCRdb's copy carries only in-frame clones and drops some. From that table come the V and J calls and clone size; the DNA was used to work out D and trimming. The sample records approximately 240,000 clones, nearly 90% being singletons. CDR3 length: 17 residues. The V and J ends lost 2 bases and 4 bases, in that order; junction bases with no gene match: 8. From germline, CDR1 is LNHDA and CDR2 SQIVND (reference sequence). The sequencing sample was made of peripheral blood. The V call is TRBV19, the J call TRBJ2-1, with 10 bases lining up with TRBD1. The source of this sequence is a woman between 40 and 50 years old who had recovered from COVID-19. CDR3 sequence: CASSIRAGQGWYNEQFF. CDR3 nucleotides: TGTGCCAGTAGTATAAGGGCGGGACAGGGGTGGTACAATGAGCAGTTCTTC.